Listed below are T cell receptor beta chains from one sample, sequenced in a study of cytomegalovirus exposure and HLA in healthy donors. Sequenced by immunoSEQ multiplex PCR; TCRdb stores in-frame clones only, minus some. This sample yields roughly 81,000 clones, of which roughly 73% are seen a single time; around 2.1% belongs to the top ten. Input material: PBMCs. These receptors all stem from a boy between 5 and 17 years old in good health and CMV-seronegative. CDR3s include the opening cysteine and the closing phenylalanine or tryptophan. A D gene is named only where the DNA matches it firmly. Size is stated for part of the rows, as once, few or many counts, or as a class when the clone is expanded.

V	J	size	D	CDR3	DNA
TRBV7-2	TRBJ1-6	.	TRBD1	CASSSDRVSPLHF	TGTGCCAGCAGCTCCGACAGGGTTTCACCCCTCCACTTT
TRBV9	TRBJ1-2	.	.	CASLDSARGYTF	TGTGCCAGTCTGGACAGCGCTCGGGGCTACACCTTC
TRBV28	TRBJ1-1	.	.	CASSQLTGEAFF	TGTGCCAGCAGCCAACTCACGGGTGAAGCTTTCTTT
TRBV28	TRBJ1-2	.	.	CASSTGQNGYTF	TGTGCCAGCAGTACCGGACAGAATGGCTACACCTTC
TRBV4-1	TRBJ1-5	few	.	CASSPRGSNQPQHF	TGCGCCAGCAGCCCCAGGGGTAGCAATCAGCCCCAGCATTTT
TRBV5-4	TRBJ1-1	.	.	CAPGTQDTEAFF	TGTGCCCCTGGGACTCAGGACACTGAAGCTTTCTTT
TRBV5-1	TRBJ2-7	.	TRBD2	CASSFTSGGYEQYF	TGCGCCAGCAGCTTCACTAGCGGGGGCTACGAGCAGTACTTC
TRBV15	TRBJ2-3	.	TRBD2	CATSSRAGSTDTQYF	TGTGCCACCAGCAGTCGAGCGGGAAGCACAGATACGCAGTATTTT
TRBV28	TRBJ1-1	.	TRBD1	CASLEGATEAFF	TGTGCCAGTCTGGAGGGGGCCACTGAAGCTTTCTTT
TRBV4-3	TRBJ2-7	once	TRBD2	CASSQDLGVAGFYEQYF	TGCGCCAGCAGCCAAGACCTCGGGGTAGCGGGATTCTACGAGCAGTACTTC
TRBV29-1	TRBJ1-2	.	.	CSVEDQRGAYSNYGYTF	TGCAGCGTTGAAGATCAACGGGGGGCTTACTCTAACTATGGCTACACCTTC
TRBV29-1	TRBJ1-1	.	.	CSPGGGYDRGGAEAFF	TGCAGCCCAGGTGGGGGCTACGATAGGGGGGGGGCTGAAGCTTTCTTT
TRBV9	TRBJ1-2	.	TRBD1	CASSEGAYGYTF	TGTGCCAGCAGCGAGGGGGCTTACGGCTACACCTTC
TRBV7-9	TRBJ2-7	.	.	CASSLDTSSYEQYF	TGTGCCAGCAGCTTAGATACGAGCTCCTACGAGCAGTACTTC
TRBV7-2	TRBJ1-5	.	TRBD1	CASSVRDRAYQPQHF	TGTGCCAGCAGCGTCCGGGACAGGGCCTATCAGCCCCAGCATTTT
TRBV4-1	TRBJ1-1	once	.	CASSQAQGNTEAFF	TGCGCCAGCAGCCAGGCGCAGGGGAACACTGAAGCTTTCTTT
TRBV6-1	TRBJ1-2	.	TRBD1	CASRMGQVYGYTF	TGTGCCAGCAGGATGGGACAGGTATATGGCTACACCTTC
TRBV7-9	TRBJ1-4	.	TRBD1	CASSLVPDRVGEKLFF	TGTGCCAGCAGCTTAGTTCCGGACAGGGTTGGGGAAAAACTGTTTTTT
TRBV27	TRBJ1-6	.	TRBD1	CASSLKPGTGDLPNSPLHF	TGTGCCAGCAGTTTAAAACCCGGGACAGGGGACCTCCCTAATTCACCCCTCCACTTT
TRBV5-1	TRBJ2-2	once	TRBD1	CASSLLDRGGTGELFF	TGCGCCAGCAGCCTCTTGGACAGGGGCGGCACCGGGGAGCTGTTTTTT
TRBV7-2	TRBJ2-3	.	.	CASNSWGEGADTQYF	TGTGCCAGCAATTCTTGGGGGGAAGGAGCAGATACGCAGTATTTT
TRBV7-6	TRBJ2-1	.	TRBD2	CASSLGFKRESDEQFF	TGTGCCAGCAGCTTAGGGTTTAAGCGGGAGAGCGATGAGCAGTTCTTC
TRBV9	TRBJ1-2	.	.	CASSVAGYSRGGYTF	TGTGCCAGCAGCGTAGCGGGCTACTCCCGAGGGGGCTACACCTTC
TRBV19	TRBJ1-1	.	TRBD1	CASRGQGARTEAFF	TGTGCCAGTAGAGGACAGGGGGCGCGCACTGAAGCTTTCTTT
TRBV30	TRBJ1-5	.	TRBD1	CAWGQGGNQPQHF	TGTGCCTGGGGACAGGGGGGCAATCAGCCCCAGCATTTT
TRBV5-6	TRBJ2-1	.	TRBD2	CASSDLAGASNEQFF	TGTGCCAGCAGCGATCTAGCGGGGGCCTCCAATGAGCAGTTCTTC
TRBV14	TRBJ2-3	.	.	CASSQHRVERDTQYF	TGTGCCAGCAGCCAGCACAGGGTGGAACGAGATACGCAGTATTTT
TRBV4-1	TRBJ1-1	.	.	CASSQELRGGTEAFF	TGCGCCAGCAGCCAAGAACTGAGGGGAGGCACTGAAGCTTTCTTT
TRBV27	TRBJ2-5	.	TRBD2	CASSPWTSAETQYF	TGTGCCAGCAGTCCATGGACTAGTGCAGAGACCCAGTACTTC
TRBV11-2	TRBJ2-1	.	.	CASSPGARADNEQFF	TGTGCCAGCAGCCCCGGAGCCCGAGCCGACAATGAGCAGTTCTTC
TRBV23-1	TRBJ1-2	.	TRBD1	CASSQIRDRANYGYTF	TGCGCCAGCAGTCAGATCCGGGACAGGGCTAACTATGGCTACACCTTC
TRBV7-2	TRBJ1-2	.	.	CASSFGLLYGYTF	TGTGCCAGCAGCTTCGGACTCCTCTATGGCTACACCTTC
TRBV7-9	TRBJ2-5	few	.	CASNKGLGSQETQYF	TGTGCCAGCAACAAAGGACTCGGCAGCCAAGAGACCCAGTACTTC
TRBV7-9	TRBJ1-1	.	.	CASSLGPLSNTEAFF	TGTGCCAGCAGCTTAGGGCCTCTCTCGAACACTGAAGCTTTCTTT
TRBV9	TRBJ1-1	.	.	CASSGTAMNTEAFF	TGTGCCAGCAGCGGGACAGCTATGAACACTGAAGCTTTCTTT
TRBV4-1	TRBJ2-7	.	TRBD1	CASSPPIGQANYEQYF	TGCGCCAGCAGCCCACCCATCGGACAGGCAAACTACGAGCAGTACTTC
TRBV20-1	TRBJ2-2	.	.	CSASPLRELFF	TGCAGTGCTAGCCCTCTAAGGGAGCTGTTTTTT
TRBV21-1	TRBJ2-1	.	.	CASSKEEASGAFSYNEQFF	TGTGCCAGCAGCAAAGAGGAGGCTAGCGGGGCCTTCTCCTACAATGAGCAGTTCTTC
TRBV9	TRBJ1-2	.	.	CASSVDEGETSGYTF	TGTGCCAGCAGCGTAGATGAAGGGGAAACGAGTGGCTACACCTTC
TRBV7-9	TRBJ2-4	.	TRBD2	CASSPAGLAENIQYF	TGTGCCAGCAGCCCTGCGGGGCTAGCGGAAAACATTCAGTACTTC
TRBV27	TRBJ1-2	.	.	CASSRGMNYGYTF	TGTGCCAGCTCCCGGGGGATGAACTATGGCTACACCTTC
TRBV9	TRBJ2-7	.	.	CASSVGDGSSYEQYF	TGTGCCAGCAGCGTAGGGGACGGGAGCTCCTACGAGCAGTACTTC
TRBV2	TRBJ1-6	.	TRBD1	CASRTGTGVDSPLHF	TGTGCCAGCAGGACCGGGACAGGGGTTGATTCACCCCTCCACTTT
TRBV29-1	TRBJ1-2	few	.	CSVHLAAAYGYTF	TGCAGCGTTCACCTAGCGGCGGCTTATGGCTACACCTTC
TRBV28	TRBJ1-2	.	TRBD1	CASRDTGTVSGYTF	TGTGCCAGCAGGGACACCGGGACAGTAAGTGGCTACACCTTC
TRBV6-1	TRBJ1-1	.	.	CASSPGTLGTEAFF	TGTGCCAGCAGCCCCGGGACATTGGGCACTGAAGCTTTCTTT
TRBV19	TRBJ2-1	.	.	CASNPGTSNNEQFF	TGTGCCAGTAATCCCGGGACTTCTAACAATGAGCAGTTCTTC
TRBV27	TRBJ1-1	.	TRBD1	CTSSSRQGGTEAFF	TGTACCAGCAGTTCTCGACAGGGGGGAACTGAAGCTTTCTTT
TRBV29-1	TRBJ2-3	.	TRBD2	CSVELSGRGQGAQYF	TGCAGCGTTGAACTGAGCGGGAGGGGCCAAGGAGCGCAGTATTTT
TRBV5-6	TRBJ2-1	once	.	CASSYQYNEQFF	TGTGCCAGCAGCTATCAGTACAATGAGCAGTTCTTC
TRBV6-4	TRBJ2-2	few	TRBD2	CASSSGGATGELFF	TGTGCCAGCAGTAGCGGGGGGGCCACCGGGGAGCTGTTTTTT
TRBV9	TRBJ1-2	.	.	CASSATGLNYGYTF	TGTGCCAGCAGCGCAACCGGTTTGAACTATGGCTACACCTTC
TRBV29-1	TRBJ1-1	.	.	CSVPDTRWTQKVGLNTEAFF	TGCAGCGTTCCCGACACACGTTGGACACAAAAAGTCGGGCTGAACACTGAAGCTTTCTTT
TRBV10-1	TRBJ2-3	.	.	CASSEGHTDTQYF	TGCGCCAGCAGTGAGGGCCACACAGATACGCAGTATTTT
TRBV9	TRBJ2-1	.	TRBD2	CASSPEAGGPYNEQFF	TGTGCCAGCAGCCCTGAAGCGGGAGGGCCCTACAATGAGCAGTTCTTC
TRBV6-5	TRBJ2-2	.	.	CASSSSRDLAPGELFF	TGTGCCAGCAGTTCTAGCCGGGACCTAGCGCCCGGGGAGCTGTTTTTT
TRBV29-1	TRBJ2-7	.	TRBD1	CSVGDRGPYEQYF	TGCAGCGTTGGAGACAGGGGACCCTACGAGCAGTACTTC
TRBV19	TRBJ1-2	few	.	CASRTTWVRQVEFDYGYTF	TGTGCCAGTAGGACTACGTGGGTCCGACAGGTAGAGTTTGACTATGGCTACACCTTC
TRBV7-6	TRBJ2-1	.	TRBD2	CASSSEPSGRIDEQFF	TGTGCCAGCAGCTCTGAACCTAGCGGGAGGATCGATGAGCAGTTCTTC
TRBV10-3	TRBJ2-5	.	TRBD1	CAIREGQAQETQYF	TGTGCCATCAGGGAGGGACAGGCACAAGAGACCCAGTACTTC